This TCR beta chain was sequenced in a study of control samples from healthy donors and cancer patients. The CDR3 covers 13 residues. With 5 bases removed from V and 2 bases from J, the gap between germline ends came to 9 bases. Germline V CDR1 and CDR2: MNHEY, SMNVEV (reference sequence). Clones were read by immunoSEQ multiplex PCR, and TCRdb kept only the in-frame ones, dropping some. The data contain about 28,000 clones, 91% of them singletons. The chain is built from TRBV27 and TRBJ1-2; D remains ambiguous. This clonotype was sampled from a man in his forties or fifties with lung cancer. The source material was PBMCs. The chain's CDR3 is CASSPDENYGYTF. CDR3 DNA: TGTGCCAGCAGTCCGGACGAGAACTATGGCTACACCTTC.